This T cell receptor (beta chain) was found in a study of blood T cell repertoires in COVID-19. This clone came up once. Clones were read by immunoSEQ multiplex PCR, and TCRdb kept only the in-frame ones, dropping some. The profile shows 40,000 to 50,000 clones, about nine tenths of them singletons. The CDR3 consists of 15 residues. CDR1 and CDR2 (germline): MNHEY, SMNVEV (reference sequence). Trimming removed 2 bases at V and 6 bases at J, with 17 bases between. Sample: peripheral blood. The chain is built from TRBV27 and TRBJ2-7, with D possibly matching TRBD2 (7 bases). The receptor's source is a human donor in a cohort sampled during active COVID-19. The CDR3 spells CASSLDFGGAGEQYF. For the CDR3, the DNA is TGTGCCAGCAGTTTAGATTTTGGGGGGGCAGGCGAGCAGTACTTC.